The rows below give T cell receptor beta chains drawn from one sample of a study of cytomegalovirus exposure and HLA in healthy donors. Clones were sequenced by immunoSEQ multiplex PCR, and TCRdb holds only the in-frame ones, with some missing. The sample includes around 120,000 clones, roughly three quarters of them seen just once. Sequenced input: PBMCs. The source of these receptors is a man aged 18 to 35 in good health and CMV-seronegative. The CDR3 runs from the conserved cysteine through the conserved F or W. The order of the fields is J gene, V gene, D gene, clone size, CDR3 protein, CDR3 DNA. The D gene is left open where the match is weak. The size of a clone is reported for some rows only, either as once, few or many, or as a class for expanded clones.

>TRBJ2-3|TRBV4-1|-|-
CASSQVSHTQYF
TGCGCCAGCAGCCAAGTCTCTCATACGCAGTATTTT
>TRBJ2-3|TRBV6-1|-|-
CASSSQASITDTQYF
TGTGCCAGCAGTTCCCAGGCATCCATCACAGATACGCAGTATTTT
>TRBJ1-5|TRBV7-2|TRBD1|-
CASSLEQGINQPQHF
TGTGCCAGCAGCTTAGAACAGGGGATCAATCAGCCCCAGCATTTT
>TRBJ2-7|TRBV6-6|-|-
CASSYRETFYEQYF
TGTGCCAGCAGTTACAGGGAGACTTTTTACGAGCAGTACTTC
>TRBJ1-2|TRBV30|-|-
CAWSRDFGGGYTF
TGTGCCTGGAGCCGGGATTTCGGAGGCGGCTACACCTTC
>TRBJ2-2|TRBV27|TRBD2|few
CASSWDYRRVGELFF
TGTGCCAGCAGCTGGGACTACAGGAGAGTCGGGGAGCTGTTTTTT
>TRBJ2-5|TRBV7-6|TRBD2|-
CASSPSGSIAETQYF
TGTGCCAGCAGCCCTAGCGGGAGTATAGCAGAGACCCAGTACTTC
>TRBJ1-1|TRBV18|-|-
CASSPGEDTEAFF
TGTGCCAGCTCACCAGGGGAGGACACTGAAGCTTTCTTT
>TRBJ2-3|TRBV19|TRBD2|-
CASSIAGADTQYF
TGTGCCAGTAGTATTGCGGGGGCAGATACGCAGTATTTT
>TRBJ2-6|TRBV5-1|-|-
CASSHRNSGANVLTF
TGCGCCAGCAGTCACAGGAACTCTGGGGCCAACGTCCTGACTTTC
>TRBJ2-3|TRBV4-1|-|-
CASSQGLADTQYF
TGCGCCAGCAGCCAAGGGCTAGCAGATACGCAGTATTTT
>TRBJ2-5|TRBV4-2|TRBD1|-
CASSQPRGQGQETQYF
TGTGCCAGCAGCCAACCTAGGGGACAGGGCCAGGAGACCCAGTACTTC
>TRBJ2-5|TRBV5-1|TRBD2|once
CASSRDYGETQYF
TGCGCCAGCAGCAGGGACTATGGAGAGACCCAGTACTTC
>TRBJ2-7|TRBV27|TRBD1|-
CASSPGTGDYEQYF
TGTGCCAGCAGCCCTGGGACAGGGGACTACGAGCAGTACTTC
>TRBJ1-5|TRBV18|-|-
CASSPDRYSNQPQHF
TGTGCCAGCTCACCCGACAGATATAGCAATCAGCCCCAGCATTTT
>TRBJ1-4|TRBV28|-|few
CASSLRLNEKLFF
TGTGCCAGCAGTTTGAGGCTTAATGAAAAACTGTTTTTT
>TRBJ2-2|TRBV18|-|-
CASGGQNTGELFF
TGTGCCAGCGGTGGACAGAACACCGGGGAGCTGTTTTTT
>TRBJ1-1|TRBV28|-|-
CASSEGRDTEAFF
TGTGCCAGCTCCGAAGGGAGAGACACTGAAGCTTTCTTT
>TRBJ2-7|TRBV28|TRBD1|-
CASSLRQGVQYEQYF
TGTGCCAGCAGTTTACGACAGGGGGTTCAATACGAGCAGTACTTC
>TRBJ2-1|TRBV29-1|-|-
CSVESGVNYNEQFF
TGCAGCGTTGAATCCGGGGTTAACTACAATGAGCAGTTCTTC
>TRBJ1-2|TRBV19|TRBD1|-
CASSIATGDGYTF
TGTGCCAGTAGTATTGCTACAGGGGACGGCTACACCTTC
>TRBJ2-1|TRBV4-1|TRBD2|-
CASSQEIGLASEQFF
TGCGCCAGCAGCCAAGAGATAGGACTAGCGAGTGAGCAGTTCTTC
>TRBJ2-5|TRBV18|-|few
CASSPSRGETQYF
TGTGCCAGCTCACCAAGTAGGGGAGAGACCCAGTACTTC
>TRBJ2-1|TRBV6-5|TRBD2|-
CASSTRTSGYNEQFF
TGTGCCAGCAGTACTAGGACTAGCGGATACAATGAGCAGTTCTTC